The 15 T cell receptor beta chains below come from one sample, sequenced in a study of T cell responses to AZD1222 COVID-19 vaccine. Sequenced by immunoSEQ multiplex PCR; TCRdb stores in-frame clones only, minus some. Of about 84,000 clones in the sample, approximately 83% were seen once. Sequenced here: peripheral blood, sampled 28 days after the second AZD1222 dose. The receptors originated from an adult who received the AZD1222 COVID-19 vaccine.

Only a few counts were recorded for this clone. The chain joins TRBV5-4 to TRBJ2-7, with 7 bases lining up with TRBD1. This CDR3 has 15 amino acids. V was clipped by 0 bases and J by 4 bases; unmatched bases: 7. Germline assignment: CDR1 SGHNT and CDR2 YYREEE (reference sequence). This CDR3 is CASSLEIQGWYEQYF. Written as DNA, the CDR3 is TGTGCCAGCAGCTTGGAGATACAGGGGTGGTACGAGCAGTACTTC.

This clone was counted at least ten times. The chain has TRBV2 and TRBJ1-1; possibly TRBD1 for D (5 bases). The CDR3 has 14 residues. Per the germline V gene, CDR1 is SNHLY and CDR2 is FYNNEI. Trimming took 6 bases from V and 2 from J, leaving 13 bases between them. The CDR3 spells CASSQDTGNTEAFF. For the CDR3, the DNA is TGTGCCAGCAGCCAGGACACCGGAAACACTGAAGCTTTCTTT.

CDR3 sequence reads: CASIFRQGGNTEAFF. CDR3 in DNA: TGTGCCAGCATCTTTAGACAGGGCGGGAATACTGAAGCTTTCTTT. The chain recombines TRBV6-6 with TRBJ1-1; TRBD1 matches 7 bases. V was clipped by 7 bases and J by 5 bases; unmatched bases: 13. CDR3 length: 15 amino acids. Germline CDR1 MNHNY, CDR2 SVGAGI (reference sequence).

The table lists this clone with a few counts. The chain is built from TRBV4-1 and TRBJ1-1; no reliable D call. The V end was cut by 1 base, the J end by 1 base, with 13 bases between. Per the germline V gene, CDR1 is MGHRA and CDR2 is YSYEKL. This CDR3 is 16 amino acids long. DNA for the CDR3: TGCGCCAGCAGCCAAGGTTTGTTCGGGTGGAACACTGAAGCTTTCTTT. This translates into CASSQGLFGWNTEAFF.

CDR3 in DNA: TGTGCCAGCAGTGCAACCGGGATCTATGGCTACACCTTC. This gives the protein CASSATGIYGYTF. This sequence joins TRBV6-2 or TRBV6-3 and TRBJ1-2, with D hard to call. Looked up from germline, CDR1 is MNHEY and CDR2 is SVGEGT. This CDR3 is 13 amino acids long. V lost 5 bases and J 4 bases, leaving 11 bases between the germline ends.

V usage is TRBV5-4 and J usage is TRBJ1-6, with a tentative D call TRBD1 (5 bases). Trimming took 1 base from V and 6 from J, leaving 8 bases between them. This CDR3 has 14 residues. Germline V gene sequence: CDR1 SGHNT, CDR2 YYREEE (reference sequence). The CDR3 nucleotides read TGTGCCAGCAGCTTGAGACAGACTAATTCACCCCTCCACTTT. Translating gives CASSLRQTNSPLHF.

This chain uses TRBV5-1 with TRBJ2-1, with TRBD2 matching 7 bases. V lost 5 bases to trimming and J lost 0 bases; unmatched junction nucleotides: 8. This CDR3 region has 16 residues. CDR1 SGHRS and CDR2 YFSETQ come from the germline V gene. The CDR3 nucleotides read TGCGCCAGCAGGGGAGCAGGGAGGGGCTCCTACAATGAGCAGTTCTTC. This encodes CASRGAGRGSYNEQFF. Combining the CDR3 with reference TRBV5-1 and TRBJ2-1 gives the whole variable domain KAGVTQTPRYLIKTRGQQVTLSCSPISGHRSVSWYQQTPGQGLQFLFEYFSETQRNKGNFPGRFSGRQFSNSRSEMNVSTLELGDSALYLCASRGAGRGSYNEQFFGPGTRLTVL.

This chain joins TRBV5-4 and TRBJ2-5; 8 nucleotides align to TRBD1. V shed 4 bases and J 5 bases; nucleotides not matched to a gene: 10. This CDR3 contains 15 residues. Per germline, CDR1 SGHNT and CDR2 YYREEE (reference sequence). The CDR3 DNA is TGTGCCAGCAGCACTGGACAGGGCGGTGTGGAGACCCAGTACTTC. This sequence encodes CASSTGQGGVETQYF.

A few counts support this clone. The rearrangement joins TRBV15 to TRBJ2-5; TRBD2 agrees at 7 bases. J was trimmed by 1 base and V by 5 bases; bases with no gene match: 7. From germline, CDR1 is LNHNV and CDR2 YYDKDF (reference sequence). This CDR3 contains 15 residues. The CDR3 loop reads CATSWEGGFQETQYF. The CDR3 DNA reads TGTGCCACCAGCTGGGAGGGCGGATTCCAAGAGACCCAGTACTTC.

The CDR3 here is CSVFRTGDYGYTF. CDR3 sequence (DNA): TGCAGCGTTTTCCGGACAGGGGACTATGGCTACACCTTC. The V and J genes are TRBV29-1 and TRBJ1-2; 9 bases fit TRBD1. The CDR3 extends over 13 amino acids. Germline V gene sequence: CDR1 SQVTM, CDR2 ANQGSEA. Trimming at V came to 5 bases and at J to 3 bases, leaving 4 bases not matched to a gene.

A single count supports this clone. The genes are TRBV28 and TRBJ2-5; D is ambiguous. This CDR3 has 14 amino acids. CDR1 and CDR2 (germline): MDHEN, SYDVKM. The V and J ends lost 4 bases and 0 bases respectively, with 9 bases between them. CDR3 in DNA: TGTGCCAGCAGTTCCTTTATGTACCAAGAGACCCAGTACTTC. The encoded protein is CASSSFMYQETQYF.

CDR3 amino acids: CATSVPSGSYEQYF. In DNA form, the CDR3 reads TGTGCCACCAGTGTCCCTAGCGGGAGTTACGAGCAGTACTTC. The V gene is TRBV15, the J gene TRBJ2-7; 10 bases are shared with TRBD2. Germline V gene data show CDR1 as LNHNV and CDR2 as YYDKDF (reference sequence). The V and J ends lost 6 bases and 4 bases, in that order; junction bases with no gene match: 6. The CDR3 covers 14 residues. The complete variable domain, with remaining parts taken from reference TRBV15 and TRBJ2-7, reads DAMVIQNPRYQVTQFGKPVTLSCSQTLNHNVMYWYQQKSSQAPKLLFHYYDKDFNNEADTPDNFQSRRPNTSFCFLDIRSPGLGDTAMYLCATSVPSGSYEQYFGPGTRLTVT.

This chain joins TRBV11-3 and TRBJ2-6, with no clear D. Trimming removed 8 bases at V and 1 base at J, with 9 bases between. This CDR3 has 14 residues. CDR1 and CDR2 from the germline V gene are SGHNT and YENEEA. The chain's CDR3 is CASSQSSGANVLTF. The CDR3 DNA reads TGTGCCAGCTCCCAGTCGTCTGGGGCCAACGTCCTGACTTTC. Full variable domain (outside the CDR3, taken from reference TRBV11-3 and TRBJ2-6): EAGVVQSPRYKIIEKKQPVAFWCNPISGHNTLYWYLQNLGQGPELLIRYENEEAVDDSQLPKDRFSAERLKGVDSTLKIQPAELGDSAVYLCASSQSSGANVLTFGAGSRLTVL.

CDR3 residues: CASSAVFGETQYF. DNA of the CDR3: TGTGCCAGCAGCGCTGTGTTTGGAGAGACCCAGTACTTC. The V gene is TRBV9, the J gene TRBJ2-5; D not certain. The CDR3 covers 13 residues. Germline CDR1 SGDLS, CDR2 YYNGEE. V was clipped by 3 bases and J by 4 bases, with 10 bases between them.

This chain uses TRBV28 with TRBJ1-4; the D gene is possibly TRBD1 (6 bases). CDR1 is MDHEN, CDR2 SYDVKM, per germline. The ends were cut back, 2 bases at V and 7 bases at J, with 17 bases in the middle. This CDR3 spans 16 amino acids. Written as DNA, the CDR3 is TGTGCCAGCAGTTTACCCCGGGGGGGCTTGAGTGAAAAACTGTTTTTT. It codes for CASSLPRGGLSEKLFF.